This is a list of T cell receptor beta chains from one sample in a study of CD8 T cells in ankylosing spondylitis. TCRdb independently ran MiXCR on the 5' RACE reads; one entry per CDR3 protein. The top ten clones hold less than 20% of a sample with fewer than 400,000 distinct CDR3 sequences, 20% to 25% of them seen once. The sequenced material came from blood, either unsorted or a sorted T cell fraction (not recorded which). These receptors originate from a male donor with ankylosing spondylitis. Both conserved end residues are trimmed from each CDR3. Clone size appears in some rows only: once, few, many, or a class for an expanded clone.

TRBV4-2	TRBJ2-5	13	few	ASSQDPSGVETQY
TRBV12-3/TRBV12-4	TRBJ1-1	12	many	ASSFNILNTEAF
TRBV7-9	TRBJ2-1	11	few	ASSSTGPWEQF
TRBV20-1	TRBJ2-5	9	few	SGEELKTQY
TRBV20-1	TRBJ2-1	13	few	SADPPAGASNEQF
TRBV19	TRBJ2-3	12	once	ASREREVPDTQY
TRBV6-5	TRBJ2-3	14	few	ASSLQGLWGTDTQY
TRBV20-1	TRBJ2-5	14	few	SARDVAGVVAETQY
TRBV29-1	TRBJ2-3	12	-	SVEAPTSADTQY
TRBV5-1	TRBJ2-1	13	-	ASSLAGLDYNEQF
TRBV7-9	TRBJ2-4	11	many	ASISGRENIQY
TRBV20-1	TRBJ2-2	15	few	SARVPGLAINTGELF
TRBV20-1	TRBJ1-1	12	-	SATYGAADTEAF
TRBV29-1	TRBJ1-1	14	-	SVERPGGGINTEAF
TRBV7-2	TRBJ1-2	13	few	ASSLALRALGGYT
TRBV7-9	TRBJ1-1	13	few	ASSLGAPMNTEAF
TRBV11-2	TRBJ2-1	10	-	ASSFTRKEQF
TRBV28	TRBJ1-1	12	-	ASSFRDTNTEAF
TRBV7-2	TRBJ1-4	13	-	ASSLVGGAEEKLF
TRBV5-1	TRBJ1-1	12	-	ASSPQRGNTEAF
TRBV11-2	TRBJ2-5	12	-	ASSLSGEQETQY
TRBV9	TRBJ1-4	15	-	ASSVNVGGTGDEKLF
TRBV28	TRBJ1-2	13	few	ASSVTTDRSLGYT
TRBV4-1	TRBJ1-2	13	few	ASSQGGAPDGGYT
TRBV20-1	TRBJ2-7	12	-	SARGLAGAYEQY
TRBV5-1	TRBJ2-1	15	few	ASSFFGSGRILGEQF
TRBV9	TRBJ2-7	12	few	ASSALVNPVEQY
TRBV5-1	TRBJ1-1	12	-	ASSLGAGVIEAF
TRBV29-1	TRBJ2-5	9	-	SVGWEETQY
TRBV5-1	TRBJ2-4	13	-	ASSSTGTAKNIQY
TRBV20-1	TRBJ1-5	12	-	SARDNGQRRPQH
TRBV5-1	TRBJ1-4	13	-	ASSSNAGLDEKLF
TRBV30	TRBJ1-5	12	-	AWSVPGAGQPQH
TRBV5-1	TRBJ1-1	12	-	ASSISGAGNEAF
TRBV29-1	TRBJ2-1	12	many	SVVRDRGPSKQF
TRBV5-1	TRBJ2-7	14	-	ASSLGLAGTIYEQY
TRBV5-6	TRBJ2-2	15	-	ASSWGPGPANTGELF
TRBV11-2	TRBJ2-7	13	-	ASSIGQGISYEQY
TRBV5-6	TRBJ1-1	12	-	ASSLGEVGPVAF
TRBV27	TRBJ1-2	12	many	ASSFQGGVYGYT
TRBV7-2	TRBJ1-1	12	few	ASSLVEGGTEAF
TRBV20-1	TRBJ2-7	13	-	SAGAHLGVKDEQY
TRBV5-1	TRBJ1-1	13	-	ASSGRGLQVAEAF
TRBV28	TRBJ1-2	12	-	ASRTPHRGYGYT
TRBV29-1	TRBJ2-7	11	-	SGQPSGSPEQY
TRBV5-1	TRBJ2-3	12	many	ASSLDPGTDTQY
TRBV7-3	TRBJ2-1	12	few	ASSVSGSNNEQF
TRBV7-3	TRBJ2-3	13	-	ASSISGLSTDTQY
TRBV29-1	TRBJ2-2	12	many	SVSAGANTGELF
TRBV18	TRBJ1-1	13	-	ASSPGGGVNTEAF
TRBV28	TRBJ2-1	11	-	ASSLLIAHEQF
TRBV12-3/TRBV12-4	TRBJ2-6	13	-	ASSPDIAGANVLT
TRBV19	TRBJ2-7	12	few	ASSINQGPYEQY
TRBV20-1	TRBJ2-5	10	few	SAREYQETQY
TRBV19	TRBJ2-7	12	few	ASSRGPGLYEQY
TRBV20-1	TRBJ2-7	11	few	SAPVRGLYEQY
TRBV15	TRBJ2-5	12	-	ATNARQGGETQY